Listed below are T cell receptor beta chains from one sample, sequenced in a study of beta chain features in type 1 diabetes. TCRdb's table, derived via immunoSEQ multiplex PCR, lists solely in-frame clones and lacks some. Of 300,000 to 400,000 clones detected, approximately 11% appear once; the ten largest clones hold more than 0.015%. Material: naive CD4+ T cells from blood. The receptors were gathered from a woman in her thirties in good health. Each CDR3 is given with its conserved first and last residue. Fields, in order: V gene, D gene, J gene, clone size, CDR3 length, CDR3 DNA, CDR3 protein. A D gene is named only where the DNA matches it firmly. Clone size is not always given. Where it is, it says once, few, many or a class for expanded clones.

>TRBV9|-|TRBJ2-2|-|13
TGTGCCAGCAGCGCCTCACAGTCCGGGGAGCTGTTTTTT
CASSASQSGELFF
>TRBV6-5|-|TRBJ1-1|-|13
TGTGCCAGCAGTTATACAGCTAACACTGAAGCTTTCTTT
CASSYTANTEAFF
>TRBV7-7|-|TRBJ2-7|few|13
TGTGCTAGCAGCTTAGTGCGCGGCGGCGAGCAGTACTTC
CASSLVRGGEQYF
>TRBV19|-|TRBJ2-2|few|14
TGTGCCAGTAGTATATCGGGAGTTGCCGGGGAGCTGTTTTTT
CASSISGVAGELFF
>TRBV4-3|TRBD1|TRBJ2-7|few|17
TGCGCCAGCAGCCAAGTATTGACCGGGACAGGGCCCTACGAGCAGTACTTC
CASSQVLTGTGPYEQYF
>TRBV5-4|TRBD1|TRBJ2-5|-|15
TGTGCCAGCAGCTTAGGGGACAGTCCACAAGAGACCCAGTACTTC
CASSLGDSPQETQYF
>TRBV28|TRBD1|TRBJ2-3|-|14
TGTGCCGTACACCGGGACAGGGTAGCAGATACGCAGTATTTT
CAVHRDRVADTQYF
>TRBV7-2|-|TRBJ2-1|-|13
TGTGCCAGCAGCTTTGATTATAGCGCGGAGCAGTTCTTC
CASSFDYSAEQFF
>TRBV7-8|TRBD1|TRBJ1-5|-|16
TGTGCCAGCAGCTTTCCATACAGGGGACCTAATCAGCCCCAGCATTTT
CASSFPYRGPNQPQHF
>TRBV7-2|TRBD1|TRBJ1-2|-|14
TGTGCCAGCAGCTTCGGACAGGGGGGCTATGGCTACACCTTC
CASSFGQGGYGYTF
>TRBV29-1|TRBD2|TRBJ2-1|-|16
TGCAGCGTTGCCCCGGGACTAGCGGAGTCCTACAATGAGCAGTTCTTC
CSVAPGLAESYNEQFF
>TRBV5-1|-|TRBJ2-5|-|12
TGCGCCAGCAGCTCCAATCAAGAGACCCAGTACTTC
CASSSNQETQYF
>TRBV18|TRBD2|TRBJ2-1|few|16
TGTGCCAGCTCCCGCACGGGGACTAGCGGTAACAATGAGCAGTTCTTC
CASSRTGTSGNNEQFF
>TRBV7-2|TRBD2|TRBJ2-3|-|16
TGTGCCAGCAGCCCACGACTAGCGGGAGTGACAGATACGCAGTATTTT
CASSPRLAGVTDTQYF
>TRBV7-2|-|TRBJ2-5|-|15
TGTGCCAGCAGCTCAGCACGGGTGAGACGAGAGACCCAGTACTTC
CASSSARVRRETQYF
>TRBV7-9|TRBD2|TRBJ2-7|-|17
TGTGCCAGCAGCTTAGCAACCAGCGGGGGAAACCTGTACGAGCAGTACTTC
CASSLATSGGNLYEQYF